A selection of T cell receptor beta chains follows, all from one sample in a study of shared clonotypes between healthy human individuals. Some clones are missing from TCRdb's copy, which holds only in-frame ones; the method was immunoSEQ multiplex PCR. The table shows 2 million to 2.5 million clones, with around 95% occurring only once. The specimen was naive CD4+ T cells sorted from blood. Receptor source: a man aged 18-30 years in good health. Each CDR3 is given with its conserved first and last residue. D genes are given only for firm matches. Size is stated for part of the rows, as once, few or many counts, or as a class when the clone is expanded.

clone_size	v_call	j_call	d_call	cdr3_nt	cdr3_aa
few	TRBV10-3	TRBJ1-6	-	TGTGCCATCAGTGATGGCGGGACGGAGATTAATTCACCCCTCCACTTT	CAISDGGTEINSPLHF
-	TRBV2	TRBJ1-3	-	TGTGCCAGCAGTGAAGAGTGGGCAGCCTCTGGAAACACCATATATTTT	CASSEEWAASGNTIYF
-	TRBV2	TRBJ1-5	-	TGTGCCAGCAGTGACGTCGTTCACAATCAGCCCCAGCATTTT	CASSDVVHNQPQHF
-	TRBV11-2	TRBJ2-7	-	TGTGCCAGCAGCCAAACGGCTTGGCAGTACTTC	CASSQTAWQYF
-	TRBV7-2	TRBJ1-1	-	TGTGCCAGCAGCGTTAGCCCCCCCATCGCTGAAGCTTTCTTT	CASSVSPPIAEAFF
-	TRBV10-3	TRBJ2-5	TRBD2	TGTGCCATCAGTGAGTCTGCTAGCGGATGGGAGACCCAGTACTTC	CAISESASGWETQYF
-	TRBV5-1	TRBJ2-3	-	TGCGCCAGCAGCCCCCCAAACAGAAATAGCACAGATACGCAGTATTTT	CASSPPNRNSTDTQYF
-	TRBV19	TRBJ1-6	TRBD1	TGTGCCAGTAAAGACTCAAGCGGGACAGGGGTTGCACCCCTCCACTTT	CASKDSSGTGVAPLHF
-	TRBV5-4	TRBJ2-2	-	TGTGCCAGCAGCTTGAGTGAGGGAGTGAACACCGGGGAGCTGTTTTTT	CASSLSEGVNTGELFF
few	TRBV7-3	TRBJ2-4	TRBD1	TGTGCCAGCAGCTTAAACAGGGGGCAGGACATTCAGTACTTC	CASSLNRGQDIQYF
-	TRBV7-9	TRBJ2-5	-	TGTGCCAGCAGCTTGTCGGGACGGGGAGGACGGCAAGAGACCCAGTACTTC	CASSLSGRGGRQETQYF
-	TRBV5-4	TRBJ2-7	-	TGTGCCAGCAGCTCTAGACTCAACCACTACGAGCAGTACTTC	CASSSRLNHYEQYF
-	TRBV5-1	TRBJ2-7	-	TGCGCCAGCAGCCTTCCGGCACGGGAAAGTCGGCACGAGCAGTACTTC	CASSLPARESRHEQYF
-	TRBV7-9	TRBJ1-5	-	TGTGCCAGCAGCGAACGGAGTGCGGATCAGCCCCAGCATTTT	CASSERSADQPQHF
-	TRBV6-1	TRBJ1-4	-	TGTGCCAGCAGTGATGGACTCAAGGTGTGGGATGAAAAACTGTTTTTT	CASSDGLKVWDEKLFF
-	TRBV9	TRBJ2-2	-	TGTGCCAGCAGCGTCAGGGCACCGAACACCGGGGAGCTGTTTTTT	CASSVRAPNTGELFF
-	TRBV19	TRBJ1-2	TRBD1	TGTGCCAGTAGCGCACAGGGGAGAGCTAACTATGGCTACACCTTC	CASSAQGRANYGYTF
-	TRBV18	TRBJ1-1	-	TGTGCCAGCTCTCCGTCCGGGCGGCCGAACACTGAAGCTTTCTTT	CASSPSGRPNTEAFF
-	TRBV6-1	TRBJ1-1	-	TGTGCCAGCAGCTTACAGGGGAACACTGAAGCTTTCTTT	CASSLQGNTEAFF
-	TRBV5-8	TRBJ1-6	-	TGTGCCAGCAGCTTGTACAGGGAAGGGTTCCCCCTCCACTTT	CASSLYREGFPLHF
-	TRBV9	TRBJ2-5	TRBD2	TGTGCCAGCAGCGTAGAAGCGGGAGGAGAGACCCAGTACTTC	CASSVEAGGETQYF
-	TRBV30	TRBJ2-2	-	TGTGCCTGGGCCCGTTCGAACACCGGGGAGCTGTTTTTT	CAWARSNTGELFF
-	TRBV19	TRBJ2-5	-	TGTGCCAGTAGTATAGCCCACGAGGGAACCCAGTACTTC	CASSIAHEGTQYF
once	TRBV18	TRBJ1-4	-	TGTGCCAGCTCGCCCACCAGAAGCCCAACTAATGAAAAACTGTTTTTT	CASSPTRSPTNEKLFF
-	TRBV9	TRBJ2-5	-	TGTGCCAGCAGCGGAAACGTACAAGAGACCCAGTACTTC	CASSGNVQETQYF
-	TRBV23-1	TRBJ1-1	TRBD1	TGCGCCAGCAGTCAACCTCCGACAGGGGGCGCGGGCACTGAAGCTTTCTTT	CASSQPPTGGAGTEAFF
-	TRBV29-1	TRBJ1-1	-	TGCAGCGTTGTAGGGGGGCTCACTGAAGCTTTCTTT	CSVVGGLTEAFF
-	TRBV28	TRBJ2-5	-	TGTGCCAGCAGTTTAAACAACCAAGAGACCCAGTACTTC	CASSLNNQETQYF
-	TRBV7-9	TRBJ1-4	-	TGTGCCAGCAGCTTGATACATGGAATTGGAGAAAAACTGTTTTTT	CASSLIHGIGEKLFF
few	TRBV10-3	TRBJ1-6	TRBD1	TGTGCCATCAGTGTAGGGACAGGGGGCGATTATAATTCACCCCTCCACTTT	CAISVGTGGDYNSPLHF
-	TRBV7-2	TRBJ1-2	-	TGTGCCAGCACCCTTTCCAGGGACGCACCCTCGAAGGATGGCTACACCTTC	CASTLSRDAPSKDGYTF
-	TRBV5-3	TRBJ2-3	-	TGTGCCAGAAGCTTGGCCCACAGAGTAGATACAGATACGCAGTATTTT	CARSLAHRVDTDTQYF
-	TRBV11-2	TRBJ1-3	-	TGTGCCAGCAGCTTAAGATCTCTCGGAAACACCATATATTTT	CASSLRSLGNTIYF
-	TRBV5-4	TRBJ2-3	TRBD2	TGTGCCAGCAGCCCGACTAGCGGGAGGGCAGATACGCAGTATTTT	CASSPTSGRADTQYF
-	TRBV2	TRBJ2-7	TRBD2	TGTGCCAGCAGTGATGGGACTAGGTTTGGTGGGTACGAGCAGTACTTC	CASSDGTRFGGYEQYF
-	TRBV29-1	TRBJ2-3	-	TGCAGCGTCGTCCCAGATACGCAGTATTTT	CSVVPDTQYF
-	TRBV9	TRBJ2-3	TRBD2	TGTGCCAGCAGCGGTAGCGGGAGTATCGCAGATACGCAGTATTTT	CASSGSGSIADTQYF
-	TRBV4-3	TRBJ2-7	-	TGCGCCAGCAGCCAAGATTTGGCGGGACTCCTCTACGAGCAGTACTTC	CASSQDLAGLLYEQYF
-	TRBV5-4	TRBJ2-1	TRBD1	TGTGCCAGCAGCGCGACAGGGGACAATGAGCAGTTCTTC	CASSATGDNEQFF
-	TRBV9	TRBJ2-2	-	TGTGCCAGCAGCGAGCGGGCCTCGAACACCGGGGAGCTGTTTTTT	CASSERASNTGELFF
-	TRBV5-1	TRBJ2-7	-	TGCGCCAGCAGCTCCACAGGAGCCTCCTACGAGCAGTACTTC	CASSSTGASYEQYF
-	TRBV11-3	TRBJ2-1	-	TGTGCCAGCAGCTCCCGGGACTCCTACTACAATGAGCAGTTCTTC	CASSSRDSYYNEQFF
-	TRBV6-6	TRBJ2-5	TRBD2	TGTGCCAGCAGTCCCCTGGGCGGGGGAGTGGAGACCCAGTACTTC	CASSPLGGGVETQYF
-	TRBV28	TRBJ1-2	-	TGTGCCAGCAGGACCCCCAGGATCCCAAACTATGGCTACACCTTC	CASRTPRIPNYGYTF
once	TRBV6-6	TRBJ1-4	-	TGTGCCGGTGGGTTTCCGGAAAAACTGTTTTTT	CAGGFPEKLFF
-	TRBV6-5	TRBJ2-1	-	TGTGCCAGCTCCCCGGGCAATGAGCAGTTCTTC	CASSPGNEQFF
-	TRBV7-2	TRBJ2-1	-	TGTGCCAGCAGCTCCTACGGGTCATACAATGAGCAGTTCTTC	CASSSYGSYNEQFF
once	TRBV5-4	TRBJ2-5	-	TGTGCCAGCAGCTTGGAAACGGGGCCCCAAGAGACCCAGTACTTC	CASSLETGPQETQYF
-	TRBV10-3	TRBJ1-1	TRBD1	TGTGCCATCAGTGACGACAGGGGAAACACTGAAGCTTTCTTT	CAISDDRGNTEAFF
-	TRBV14	TRBJ2-3	-	TGTGCCAGCAGCTTAGCACTCCCGGGCACAGATACGCAGTATTTT	CASSLALPGTDTQYF
-	TRBV18	TRBJ2-1	-	TGTGCCAGCCAAGTGGGGGAGGAGCAGTTCTTC	CASQVGEEQFF
-	TRBV30	TRBJ1-2	-	TGTGCCTGGAGTCCCGGGTCATACCCTAACTATGGCTACACCTTC	CAWSPGSYPNYGYTF
once	TRBV30	TRBJ1-5	TRBD1	TGTGCCTGGAGTGTCGCAGGGGGCGGGAGCAATCAGCCCCAGCATTTT	CAWSVAGGGSNQPQHF
-	TRBV25-1	TRBJ2-3	TRBD2	TGTGCCAGCAGGATAAGCGGGGGGGGAGATACGCAGTATTTT	CASRISGGGDTQYF
-	TRBV7-7	TRBJ2-7	TRBD1	TGTGCTAGCAGCCCACGGACAGGGTTTAGTCGGGACGAGCAGTACTTC	CASSPRTGFSRDEQYF
-	TRBV5-1	TRBJ2-1	TRBD2	TGCGCCAGCAGCTTCGCGGTAGCGGGGTTTTCCTACAATGAGCAGTTCTTC	CASSFAVAGFSYNEQFF
-	TRBV7-9	TRBJ1-4	TRBD1	TGTGCCAGCAGCTTTGGGACAGGTGCAACTAATGAAAAACTGTTTTTT	CASSFGTGATNEKLFF
-	TRBV5-1	TRBJ2-7	TRBD1	TGCGCCAGCAGCTTGGGAGGGACAGGCTCTAACGAGCAGTACTTC	CASSLGGTGSNEQYF
-	TRBV6-5	TRBJ1-2	-	TGTGCCAGCAGTTACTCGGGAGGGGATCATGGCTACACCTTC	CASSYSGGDHGYTF